This is a list of T cell receptor beta chains from one sample in a study of graft-versus-host responses after intestinal transplantation. Here immunoSEQ multiplex PCR was the method, and the copy in TCRdb shows in-frame clones only, minus some. Of just under 85,000 clones listed, 85% to 95% are singletons. The antigens of these receptors remain unknown. This sample comprised unstimulated CD8+ T cells sorted from spleen or lymph node cells, obtained before transplant. These receptors were collected from a human donor who was the organ donor for an intestinal transplant. CDR3s include the opening cysteine and the closing phenylalanine or tryptophan. The size field is filled for only some rows; it gives once, few, many or a size class.

clone_size	v_call	j_call	cdr3_aa
few	TRBV5-5	TRBJ2-4	CASHPGLAIKNIQYF
few	TRBV11-2	TRBJ1-1	CASTPPGQMNTEAFF
NA	TRBV9	TRBJ2-3	CASSPRQGATDTQYF
NA	TRBV4-1	TRBJ1-5	CASSRNAGGGQPQHF
once	TRBV29-1	TRBJ2-2	CSAEGSGELFF
NA	TRBV15	TRBJ1-4	CATSSSVGTDATNEKLFF
NA	TRBV19	TRBJ2-7	CASSIVGQSGEQYF
NA	TRBV5-1	TRBJ2-3	CASTRGYGTSGGHTDTQYF
NA	TRBV9	TRBJ2-2	CASSVSGTGELFF
NA	TRBV4-1	TRBJ2-3	CASSPSGLAGRVDTQYF
NA	TRBV19	TRBJ2-2	CASSIDSFGLAGSGELFF
once	TRBV18	TRBJ2-1	CASSPSGRVDEQFF
NA	TRBV5-1	TRBJ2-5	CASSLWVVNQETQYF
NA	TRBV30	TRBJ1-1	CAWSAVNTEAFF
NA	TRBV7-2	TRBJ1-4	CASSPTGGNEKLFF
NA	TRBV10-3	TRBJ2-1	CAISEEIAGVTYNEQFF
NA	TRBV27	TRBJ1-2	CASSVGDNYGYTF
NA	TRBV30	TRBJ1-1	CAWSGSGITEAFF
NA	TRBV14	TRBJ1-2	CASSLVQADYYGYTF
NA	TRBV21-1	TRBJ1-6	CASSKEGRGQSPLHF